Below are 6 T cell receptor beta chains sequenced from a single sample in a study of cytomegalovirus exposure and HLA in healthy donors. The study ran its PCR with 60 Vbeta and 13 Jbeta primers. The protocol was immunoSEQ multiplex PCR, while the TCRdb copy is restricted to in-frame clones and leaves out a portion. The sample contains 100,000 or so clones, 10% to 15% of which appear only once. Sequenced input: PBMCs. These receptor sequences come from a middle-aged man in good health and CMV-seropositive.

V and J are TRBV28 and TRBJ1-2; a possible D gene is TRBD1 (5 bases). Trimming shortened V by 2 bases and J by 8 bases, and 12 bases separated the two germline ends. Germline CDR1 and CDR2: MDHEN and SYDVKM. The CDR3 consists of 13 residues. The DNA for the CDR3 is TGTGCCAGCAGTTTACATACAGGTGGCGGCTACACCTTC. As protein: CASSLHTGGGYTF.

This clone was seen more than once but under ten times. This chain uses TRBV2 with TRBJ1-5; D not certain. Trimming took 6 bases from V and 4 from J, leaving 10 bases between them. In germline, CDR1 is SNHLY, CDR2 FYNNEI. The CDR3 spans 13 residues. CDR3 DNA sequence: TGTGCCAGCAGCTCGGGAGGGAATCAGCCCCAGCATTTT. It is translated as CASSSGGNQPQHF.

This chain connects TRBV5-1 to TRBJ2-7, with D possibly matching TRBD2 (6 bases). V lost 0 bases to trimming and J lost 1 base, with 11 bases between them. This CDR3 contains 15 residues. Germline CDR1 reads SGHRS; CDR2 reads YFSETQ. For the CDR3, the DNA is TGCGCCAGCAGCTTGGAGGGACTCGATTCCTACGAGCAGTACTTC. Translating gives CASSLEGLDSYEQYF.

This clone was counted only a few times. The chain links TRBV6-5 to TRBJ1-2; 8 bases are a match to TRBD1. CDR3 size: 15 residues. CDR1 and CDR2 from the germline V gene are MNHEY and SVGAGI. The ends lost 0 bases at V and 6 bases at J; junction bases unmatched: 6. CDR3 sequence: CASSYSSRGHHGYTF. CDR3 coding DNA: TGTGCCAGCAGTTACTCGTCCAGGGGGCACCATGGCTACACCTTC.

This rearrangement joins TRBV6-5 to TRBJ1-1; possibly TRBD1 for D (5 bases). Deletions cut 4 bases from V and 5 bases from J, with 11 bases between. This CDR3 spans 13 amino acids. Germline CDR1 reads MNHEY; CDR2 reads SVGAGI. The CDR3 bases are TGTGCCAGCAGTTCAGGGTTGGGGACTGAAGCTTTCTTT. Protein: CASSSGLGTEAFF.

This clone was counted only a few times. The rearrangement links TRBV4-1 to TRBJ2-7; 8 nucleotides line up with TRBD2. CDR3 size: 15 residues. In germline, CDR1 is MGHRA, CDR2 YSYEKL. The J segment lost 2 bases and the V segment lost 3 bases, leaving 6 bases of the junction unmatched. The CDR3 nucleotides are TGCGCCAGCAGCCAGTCGATAGCGGGGACCTACGAGCAGTACTTC. This translates into CASSQSIAGTYEQYF.